This T cell receptor beta chain was sequenced during a study of shared T cell receptors in the human thymus. Method: immunoSEQ multiplex PCR; TCRdb's copy keeps in-frame clones and lacks some. The data hold hundreds of thousands of clones, with around 78% observed a single time. The V gene end was trimmed by 0 bases and the J gene end by 6 bases; junction bases not matched to a gene: 8. CDR3 size: 16 residues. Germline V CDR1 and CDR2: MGHDK, SYGVNS. These data are also associated with another study on human thymus T cells.

This chain uses TRBV25-1 with TRBJ1-2, with TRBD1 matching 9 bases. This clonotype was obtained from a boy younger than two with a congenital heart defect. The source material was thymocytes. The CDR3 region is CASSEYGQGLNNGYTF. DNA for the CDR3: TGTGCCAGCAGTGAATATGGACAGGGGTTAAACAATGGCTACACCTTC.